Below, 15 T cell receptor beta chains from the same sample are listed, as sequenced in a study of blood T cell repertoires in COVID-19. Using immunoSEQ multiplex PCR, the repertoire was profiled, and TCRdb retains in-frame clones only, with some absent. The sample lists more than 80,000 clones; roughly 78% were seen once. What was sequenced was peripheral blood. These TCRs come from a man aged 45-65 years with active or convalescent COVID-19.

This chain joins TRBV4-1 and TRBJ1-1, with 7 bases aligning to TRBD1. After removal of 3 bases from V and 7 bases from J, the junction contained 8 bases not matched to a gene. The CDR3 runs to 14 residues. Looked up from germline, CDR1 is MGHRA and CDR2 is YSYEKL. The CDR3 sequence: CASSQGTARLEAFF. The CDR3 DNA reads TGCGCCAGCAGCCAGGGGACAGCCCGGCTTGAAGCTTTCTTT.

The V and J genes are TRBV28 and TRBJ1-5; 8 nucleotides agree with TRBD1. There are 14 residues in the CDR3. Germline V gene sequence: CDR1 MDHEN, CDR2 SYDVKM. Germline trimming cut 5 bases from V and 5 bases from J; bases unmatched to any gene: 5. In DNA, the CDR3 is TGTGCCAGCAGTCCGGGACAGGAGTATCAGCCCCAGCATTTT. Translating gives CASSPGQEYQPQHF.

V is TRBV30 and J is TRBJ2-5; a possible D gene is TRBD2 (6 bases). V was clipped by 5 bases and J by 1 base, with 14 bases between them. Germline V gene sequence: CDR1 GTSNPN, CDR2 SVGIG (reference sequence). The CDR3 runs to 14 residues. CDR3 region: CAWDKGTSQETQYF. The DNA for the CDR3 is TGTGCCTGGGACAAAGGGACTTCCCAAGAGACCCAGTACTTC. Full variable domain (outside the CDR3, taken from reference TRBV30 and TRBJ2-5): SQTIHQWPATLVQPVGSPLSLECTVEGTSNPNLYWYRQAAGRGLQLLFYSVGIGQISSEVPQNLSASRPQDRQFILSSKKLLLSDSGFYLCAWDKGTSQETQYFGPGTRLLVL.

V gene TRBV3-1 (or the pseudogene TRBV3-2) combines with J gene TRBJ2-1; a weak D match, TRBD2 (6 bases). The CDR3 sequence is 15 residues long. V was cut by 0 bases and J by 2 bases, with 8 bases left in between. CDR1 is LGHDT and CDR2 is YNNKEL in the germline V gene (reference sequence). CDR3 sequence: CASSQDGGAYNEQFF. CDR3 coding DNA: TGTGCCAGCAGCCAAGACGGGGGTGCCTACAATGAGCAGTTCTTC.

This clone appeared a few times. For the CDR3, the DNA is TGTGCCAGCAAGGAGGGGCCCGAGTATCAGCCCCAGCATTTT. Residues: CASKEGPEYQPQHF. The chain is built from TRBV2 and TRBJ1-5, with D possibly TRBD1 on 5 matching bases. This CDR3 contains 14 residues. Trimming pared 7 bases from V and 5 bases from J, leaving 15 bases between. CDR1 is SNHLY and CDR2 is FYNNEI in the germline V gene.

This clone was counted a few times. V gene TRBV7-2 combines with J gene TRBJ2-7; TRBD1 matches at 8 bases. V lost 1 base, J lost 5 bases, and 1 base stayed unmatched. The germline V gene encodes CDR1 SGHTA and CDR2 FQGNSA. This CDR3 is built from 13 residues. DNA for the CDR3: TGTGCCAGCAGCTTAGAACAGGGGGACGAGCAGTACTTC. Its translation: CASSLEQGDEQYF. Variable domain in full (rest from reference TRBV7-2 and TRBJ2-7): GAGVSQSPSNKVTEKGKDVELRCDPISGHTALYWYRQSLGQGLEFLIYFQGNSAPDKSGLPSDRFSAERTGGSVSTLTIQRTQQEDSAVYLCASSLEQGDEQYFGPGTRLTVT.

CDR3 protein: CATSDADWASSYNEQFF. CDR3 nucleotide sequence: TGTGCCACCAGTGACGCGGACTGGGCAAGCTCCTACAATGAGCAGTTCTTC. This rearrangement joins TRBV24-1 to TRBJ2-1, with D perhaps TRBD2 (5 bases). V gave up 4 bases and J gave up 0 bases, with 15 bases separating them. CDR1 and CDR2 from the germline V gene are KGHDR and SFDVKD. The CDR3 extends over 17 amino acids.

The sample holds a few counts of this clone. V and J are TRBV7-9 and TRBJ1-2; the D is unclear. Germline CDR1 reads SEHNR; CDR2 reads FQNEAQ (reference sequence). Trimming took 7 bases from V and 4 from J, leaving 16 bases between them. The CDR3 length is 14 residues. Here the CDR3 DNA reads TGTGCCAGCAACCCTCACGGGGTCCCCTATGGCTACACCTTC. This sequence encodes CASNPHGVPYGYTF.

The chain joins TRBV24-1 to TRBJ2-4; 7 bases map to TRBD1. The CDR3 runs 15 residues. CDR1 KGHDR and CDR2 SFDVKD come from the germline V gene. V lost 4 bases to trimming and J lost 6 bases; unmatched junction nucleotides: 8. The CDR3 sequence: CATSETGQAANIQYF. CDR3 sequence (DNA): TGTGCCACCAGTGAAACAGGACAGGCGGCAAACATTCAGTACTTC.

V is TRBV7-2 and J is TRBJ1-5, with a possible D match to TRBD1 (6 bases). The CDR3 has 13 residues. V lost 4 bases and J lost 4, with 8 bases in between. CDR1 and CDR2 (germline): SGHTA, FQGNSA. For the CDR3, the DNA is TGTGCCAGCAGCTCCGGACAGAATCAGCCCCAGCATTTT. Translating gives CASSSGQNQPQHF.

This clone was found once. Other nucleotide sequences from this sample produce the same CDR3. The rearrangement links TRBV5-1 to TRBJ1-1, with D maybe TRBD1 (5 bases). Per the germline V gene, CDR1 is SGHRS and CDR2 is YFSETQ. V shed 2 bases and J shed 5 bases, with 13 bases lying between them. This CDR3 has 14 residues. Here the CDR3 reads CASSLGEGRTEAFF. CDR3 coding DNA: TGCGCCAGCAGCTTAGGGGAGGGACGGACTGAAGCTTTCTTT.

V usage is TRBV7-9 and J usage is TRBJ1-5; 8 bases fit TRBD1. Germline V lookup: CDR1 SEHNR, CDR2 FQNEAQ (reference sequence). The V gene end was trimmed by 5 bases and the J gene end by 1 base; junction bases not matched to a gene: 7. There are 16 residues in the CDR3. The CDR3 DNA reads TGTGCCAGCAGCCCCCAGGGGGCGGGGAGCAATCAGCCCCAGCATTTT. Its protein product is CASSPQGAGSNQPQHF.

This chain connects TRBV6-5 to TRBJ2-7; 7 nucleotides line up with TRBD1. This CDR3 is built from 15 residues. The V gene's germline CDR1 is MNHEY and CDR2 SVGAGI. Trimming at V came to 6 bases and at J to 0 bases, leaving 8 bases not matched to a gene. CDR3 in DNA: TGTGCCAGCAGCACGACAGGGTTCCCCTCCTACGAGCAGTACGTC. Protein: CASSTTGFPSYEQYV.

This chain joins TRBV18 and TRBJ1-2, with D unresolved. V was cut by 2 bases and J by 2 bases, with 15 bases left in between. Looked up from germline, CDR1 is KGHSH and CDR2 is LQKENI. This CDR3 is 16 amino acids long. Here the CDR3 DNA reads TGTGCCAGCTCACCAGCTTTGGAGATTACCAACTATGGCTACACCTTC. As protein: CASSPALEITNYGYTF.

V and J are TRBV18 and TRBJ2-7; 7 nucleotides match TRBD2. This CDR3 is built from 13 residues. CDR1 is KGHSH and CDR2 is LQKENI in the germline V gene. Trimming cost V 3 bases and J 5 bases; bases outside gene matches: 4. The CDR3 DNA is TGTGCCAGCTCACCGGGGGGGGTTCACGAGCAGTACTTC. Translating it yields CASSPGGVHEQYF.